Listed below are T cell receptor beta chains from one sample, sequenced in a study of memory CD4+ T cells and cytomegalovirus serostatus. Some clones are missing from TCRdb's copy, which holds only in-frame ones; the method was immunoSEQ multiplex PCR. The sample holds 40,000 to 55,000 clones, roughly four fifths seen once. The material sequenced was memory CD4+ T cells from blood. Receptors originate from an adult in good health and CMV-seronegative. The CDR3 runs from the conserved cysteine through the conserved F or W. The D gene is left open where the match is weak. Only part of the rows carry a size: once, few, many, or a class if the clone is expanded.

j_call v_call clone_size d_call cdr3_length cdr3_aa
TRBJ1-2 TRBV11-2 few . 16 CASRSLTGKSGYGYTF
TRBJ1-2 TRBV4-2 . TRBD1 15 CASSQDIGTEYGYTF
TRBJ1-2 TRBV30 . . 11 CAWRIPYGYTF
TRBJ2-7 TRBV4-2 . TRBD1 17 CASSQDPTGGSSYEQYF
TRBJ1-6 TRBV5-1 . . 14 CASSPDGASSPLHF
TRBJ1-1 TRBV7-2 . TRBD1 17 CASSSRPGTGRNTEAFF
TRBJ1-1 TRBV6-1 . . 14 CASGSSRGNTEAFF
TRBJ1-2 TRBV29-1 few TRBD1 11 CSVERGQVITF
TRBJ2-3 TRBV7-2 . TRBD2 17 CASSFGSGFEYTDTQYF
TRBJ2-7 TRBV5-1 few . 14 CASSFPRDPYEQYF
TRBJ2-3 TRBV4-3 . . 16 CASSRDGLTSQDTQYF
TRBJ1-4 TRBV7-9 . . 17 CASSLGHAVQWNEKLFF
TRBJ2-5 TRBV27 . . 13 CASSLLARETQYF
TRBJ1-5 TRBV7-8 . . 17 CASSLRQRKISNQPQHF
TRBJ1-6 TRBV5-1 . . 15 CASSVIADGGSPLHF
TRBJ2-1 TRBV19 . . 14 CASSTLTGHNEQFF
TRBJ2-1 TRBV28 . . 13 CASRSGAGDEQFF
TRBJ1-6 TRBV10-3 . . 14 CAISDQGNNSPLHF
TRBJ2-5 TRBV19 few . 13 CASSIHPGETQYF
TRBJ1-3 TRBV9 . . 15 CASSARTSQGNTIYF
TRBJ1-4 TRBV5-1 . TRBD1 14 CASSWTGDNEKLFF
TRBJ1-2 TRBV7-9 few TRBD1 14 CASSSGQGAEGYTF
TRBJ1-5 TRBV7-8 . . 15 CASSKNRASNQPQHF
TRBJ1-1 TRBV2 . . 14 CASSVRGRDTEAFF
TRBJ2-5 TRBV7-8 . TRBD1 15 CASSLQGVPQETQYF
TRBJ2-3 TRBV18 . TRBD2 19 CASSPSPAGGPSPTDTQYF
TRBJ2-6 TRBV5-1 . . 15 CASSLDSSGANVLTF
TRBJ1-2 TRBV2 . TRBD1 14 CASAVSGTGPGYTF
TRBJ1-6 TRBV30 . . 13 CAWAGLQNSPLHF
TRBJ1-6 TRBV5-1 . . 13 CASSTGVNSPLHF
TRBJ2-7 TRBV28 . TRBD1 16 CASSPTTGGKSYEQYF
TRBJ2-1 TRBV5-6 few TRBD2 15 CASTPLAGFHNEQFF